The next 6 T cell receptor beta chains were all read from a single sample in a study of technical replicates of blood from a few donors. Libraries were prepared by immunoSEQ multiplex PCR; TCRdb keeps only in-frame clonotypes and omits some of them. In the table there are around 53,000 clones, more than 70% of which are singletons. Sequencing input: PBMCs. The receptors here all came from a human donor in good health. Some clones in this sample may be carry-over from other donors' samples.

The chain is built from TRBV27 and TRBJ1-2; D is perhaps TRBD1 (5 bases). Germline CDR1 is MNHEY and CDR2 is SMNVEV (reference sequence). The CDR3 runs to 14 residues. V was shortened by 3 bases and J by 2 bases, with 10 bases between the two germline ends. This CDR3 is CASSFRAENYGYTF. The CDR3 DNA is TGTGCCAGCAGTTTCAGGGCAGAGAACTATGGCTACACCTTC.

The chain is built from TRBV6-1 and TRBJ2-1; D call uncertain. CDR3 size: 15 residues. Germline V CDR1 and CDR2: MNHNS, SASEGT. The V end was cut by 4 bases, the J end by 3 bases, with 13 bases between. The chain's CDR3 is CASSVTREVYNEQFF. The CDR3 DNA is TGTGCCAGCAGTGTAACGCGAGAGGTCTACAATGAGCAGTTCTTC.

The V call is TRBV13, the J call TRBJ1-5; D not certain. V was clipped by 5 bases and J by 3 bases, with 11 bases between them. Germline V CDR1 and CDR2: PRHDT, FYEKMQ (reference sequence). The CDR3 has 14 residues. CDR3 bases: TGTGCCAGCAGCCTTCGAGATAACAATCAGCCCCAGCATTTT. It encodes CASSLRDNNQPQHF. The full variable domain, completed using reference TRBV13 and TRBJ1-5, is AAGVIQSPRHLIKEKRETATLKCYPIPRHDTVYWYQQGPGQDPQFLISFYEKMQSDKGSIPDRFSAQQFSDYHSELNMSSLELGDSALYFCASSLRDNNQPQHFGDGTRLSIL.

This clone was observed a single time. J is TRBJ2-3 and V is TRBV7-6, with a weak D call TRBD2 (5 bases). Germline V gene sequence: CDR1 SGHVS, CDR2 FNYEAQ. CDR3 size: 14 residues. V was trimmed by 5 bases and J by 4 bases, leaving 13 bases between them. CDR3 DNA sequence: TGTGCCAGCAGCCCCACGGTGGGAGCAGATACGCAGTATTTT. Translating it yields CASSPTVGADTQYF.

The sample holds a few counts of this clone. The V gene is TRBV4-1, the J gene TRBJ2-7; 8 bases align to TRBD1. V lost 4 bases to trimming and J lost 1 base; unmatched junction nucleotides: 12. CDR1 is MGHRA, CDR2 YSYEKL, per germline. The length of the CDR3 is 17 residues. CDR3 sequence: CASSPWGRGRESYEQYF. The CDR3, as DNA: TGCGCCAGCAGCCCCTGGGGCAGGGGGCGAGAATCCTACGAGCAGTACTTC.

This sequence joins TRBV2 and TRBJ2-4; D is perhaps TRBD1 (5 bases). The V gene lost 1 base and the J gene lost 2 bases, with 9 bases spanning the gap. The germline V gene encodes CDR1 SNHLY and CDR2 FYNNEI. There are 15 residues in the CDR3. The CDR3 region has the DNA TGTGCCAGCAGTGAAGAGGGGTCGTCCAAAAACATTCAGTACTTC. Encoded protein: CASSEEGSSKNIQYF.